The 5 T cell receptor beta chains below all came from one sample that was sequenced in a study of T cells after yellow fever vaccination (dated by TCRdb to between 2018 and 2021). The library was produced with 5' RACE. The listed sequencing device is Illumina NovaSeq 6000. The public sequencing data were trimmed at Q25 with fastp and processed into clonotypes with MiXCR by TCRdb, which kept only in-frame beta chains. For every CDR3 protein sequence, its rows merge into one entry that carries the most common genes and DNA. Counted in this sample were over 300,000 distinct CDR3 sequences; approximately 4% of them appeared once. The top ten clonotypes cover 20% to 25% of the sample. The sample's treatment or condition label, decoded: live attenuated yellow fever vaccine strain. The sample was PBMCs, taken 5 days after the yellow fever booster vaccination. The receptors shown here come from a man younger than 35 who received the YFV17D yellow fever vaccine.

In its sample, this clonotype was seen a few times. The CDR3 DNA follows: TGTGCCAGCAGCCAACGGGGACTAGCCAAAAACATTCAGTACTTC. Its translation is CASSQRGLAKNIQYF. This rearrangement joins TRBV3-1 to TRBJ2-4; the D gene is possibly TRBD2 (6 bases). The ends were cut back, 2 bases at V and 0 bases at J, with 8 bases in the middle. Per the germline V gene, CDR1 is LGHDT and CDR2 is YNNKEL (reference sequence). This CDR3 has 15 residues.

The chain links TRBV7-9 to TRBJ1-5, with D uncertain. The CDR3 totals 17 residues. CDR1 SEHNR and CDR2 FQNEAQ come from the germline V gene (reference sequence). The V and J ends lost 0 bases and 9 bases respectively, with 21 bases between them. The DNA of the CDR3 is TGTGCCAGCAGCTTAGCGGACCGTGACTTTGGGCGTCTGCCCCAGCATTTT. This codes for CASSLADRDFGRLPQHF.

The V and J genes are TRBV6-6 and TRBJ2-2; 7 bases match TRBD2. The J segment lost 5 bases and the V segment lost 6 bases, leaving 6 bases of the junction unmatched. CDR3 length equals 14 residues. The germline CDR1 and CDR2 sequences are MNHNY and SVGAGI (reference sequence). CDR3 DNA sequence: TGTGCCAGCAGGGGGCGGGGGTTGACCGGGGAGCTGTTTTTT. Translation: CASRGRGLTGELFF.

This sequence joins TRBV27 and TRBJ1-3, with TRBD1 identical over 7 bases. V shed 5 bases, J shed 3 bases, and the junction held 4 bases outside the gene matches. This CDR3 is built from 14 residues. Looked up from germline, CDR1 is MNHEY and CDR2 is SMNVEV (reference sequence). The CDR3 bases are TGTGCCAGCAGTCCGACAGGGCGTGGAAACACCATATATTTT. Protein product: CASSPTGRGNTIYF.

This chain joins TRBV5-1 and TRBJ2-3; D possibly corresponds to TRBD2 (5 bases). The CDR3 covers 14 residues. Trimming took off 1 base at V and 4 bases at J, with 10 bases between the two ends. Germline CDR1 SGHRS, CDR2 YFSETQ. The CDR3, as DNA: TGCGCCAGCAGCTTGAGGCGGGTAGCAGATACGCAGTATTTT. Translating gives CASSLRRVADTQYF.